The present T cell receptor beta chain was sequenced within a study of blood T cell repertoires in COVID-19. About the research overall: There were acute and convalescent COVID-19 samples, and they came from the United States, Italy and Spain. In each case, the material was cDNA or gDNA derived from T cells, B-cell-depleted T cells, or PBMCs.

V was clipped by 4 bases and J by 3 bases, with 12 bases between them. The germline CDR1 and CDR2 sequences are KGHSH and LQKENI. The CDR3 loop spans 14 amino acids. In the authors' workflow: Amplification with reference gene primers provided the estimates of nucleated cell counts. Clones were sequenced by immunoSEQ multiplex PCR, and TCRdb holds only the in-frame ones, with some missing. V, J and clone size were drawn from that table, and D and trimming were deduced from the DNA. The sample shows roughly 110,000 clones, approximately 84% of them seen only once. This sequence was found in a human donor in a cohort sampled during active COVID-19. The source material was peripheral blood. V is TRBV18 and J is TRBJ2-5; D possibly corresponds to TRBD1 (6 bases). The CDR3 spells CASSQGVAEETQYF. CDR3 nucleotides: TGTGCCAGCTCACAGGGGGTAGCAGAAGAGACCCAGTACTTC.